The TCR beta chain described here comes from a study of follicular helper T cells after annual influenza vaccination. As to time point: 2015-2016 season, pre-vaccination. This table comes from immunoSEQ multiplex PCR, and its TCRdb copy is limited to in-frame clones, with some not included. This table has about 5,800 clones, almost 85% appearing once. General observations from the study: Only roughly 9-21% of analyzed cells yielded productive TCRB sequences. Day 7 ICOS+CD38+ clones were most often found later in ICOS-CD38- cTfh cells.

A note on this clone: The antigen remains unidentified.

The specimen was CXCR5+ CD38- circulating T follicular helper cells from blood, collected on the day of influenza vaccination. The subset is: circulating Tfh, non-naive CD4+CXCR5+PD-1+ (ICOS+CD38+ or ICOS-CD38-). This clonotype was sampled from an adult who received the influenza vaccine.

The CDR3 DNA reads TGTGCCAGTAGTGCGACCCGGGACAGTGGTAATGAGCAGTTCTTC. Protein product: CASSATRDSGNEQFF. The chain employs TRBV19 and TRBJ2-1; 7 bases match TRBD1. The CDR3 covers 15 residues. V lost 5 bases, J lost 7 bases, and 11 bases stayed unmatched. Germline-derived CDR1 and CDR2 are LNHDA and SQIVND (reference sequence).